A selection of T cell receptor beta chains follows, all from one sample in a study of regulatory T cells in long-lasting Graves disease. TCRdb re-called the multiplex PCR reads through MiXCR, storing one row per CDR3 protein. The data hold a few hundred thousand distinct CDR3 sequences, with roughly 12% observed a single time. These same records also appear under a second study, on T cells in Graves' hyperthyroidism and ophthalmopathy.

This specimen consisted of peripheral blood mononuclear cells (PBMCs), obtained at new diagnosis, from a patient treated with antithyroid drugs. Receptors originate from a woman aged 18-35 years with Graves disease. The CDR3 runs from the conserved cysteine through the conserved F or W. The D gene is left open where the match is weak. Where a row states a size, it is once, few, many or the class of an expanded clone; other rows omit it.

many	TRBV6-9	TRBD2	TRBJ2-1	TGTGCCAGCAGTTACCCGGCTGCGGGAGCTTACGATGAGCAGTTCTTC	CASSYPAAGAYDEQFF
many	TRBV29-1	NA	TRBJ2-7	TGCAGCGTTGTGAGCTCCTACGAGCAGTACTTC	CSVVSSYEQYF
many	TRBV10-3	NA	TRBJ1-5	TGTGCCATCAGTGAGTCCGGACAAAAAAATCAGCCCCAGCATTTT	CAISESGQKNQPQHF
few	TRBV2	NA	TRBJ2-2	TGTGCCAGCAGAGGGAACCCGCCCGGGGAGCTGTTTTTT	CASRGNPPGELFF
many	TRBV7-2	TRBD1	TRBJ2-5	TGTGCCAGCAGCGAACTACAGGGGGCGACCGAAGAGACCCAGTACTTC	CASSELQGATEETQYF
many	TRBV11-1	NA	TRBJ2-2	TGTGCCAGCAGCTTTGAGGGAGGCGCGAACACCGGGGAGCTGTTTTTT	CASSFEGGANTGELFF
NA	TRBV20-1	NA	TRBJ1-3	TGCAGTGCCATAGGACGGACCTCTGGAAACACCATATATTTT	CSAIGRTSGNTIYF
many	TRBV20-1	TRBD1	TRBJ1-6	TGCAGTACCAGAATGGGACAGGGGAGTTCACCCCTCCACTTT	CSTRMGQGSSPLHF
many	TRBV11-2	NA	TRBJ1-1	TGTGCCAGCAGCTTAACGTCAGGGGAAGCTTTCTTT	CASSLTSGEAFF
many	TRBV27	NA	TRBJ1-6	TGTGCCAGCAGCGAACGTGCCTCACCCCTCCACTTT	CASSERASPLHF
few	TRBV20-1	TRBD2	TRBJ2-3	TGCAGTGCTGGAAGACTAGCGGGAGGACCAGATACGCAGTATTTT	CSAGRLAGGPDTQYF
many	TRBV18	TRBD2	TRBJ2-5	TGTGCCAGCTCCCTTCGCCGGGCTAGCGGTCGAGAGACCCAGTACTTC	CASSLRRASGRETQYF
many	TRBV3-1	NA	TRBJ2-4	TGTGCCAGCAGCCAAGCGCCTCTAGCCAAAAACATTCAGTACTTC	CASSQAPLAKNIQYF
many	TRBV18	TRBD1	TRBJ1-2	TGTGCCAGCTTCCCCAGGACAGGGGGCTGGGGAGGCTACACCTTC	CASFPRTGGWGGYTF
many	TRBV2	NA	TRBJ2-1	TGTGCCAGCAGTGATTGGGGGGCGAATGAGCAGTTCTTC	CASSDWGANEQFF
many	TRBV6-1	NA	TRBJ2-7	TGTGCCAGCGCCGGCGACGCCTACGAGCAGTACTTC	CASAGDAYEQYF
many	TRBV7-3	TRBD2	TRBJ2-7	TGTGCCAGCAGCTTAGGGCCAGCGGGGAGCTCCTACGAGCAGTACTTC	CASSLGPAGSSYEQYF
few	TRBV28	NA	TRBJ1-4	TGTGCCAGCAGTTTATGGTCCGCAACTAATGAAAAACTGTTTTTT	CASSLWSATNEKLFF
NA	TRBV6-1	NA	TRBJ2-2	TGTGCCAGCAGCCGGGATCACACCGGGGAGCTGTTTTTT	CASSRDHTGELFF
once	TRBV15	NA	TRBJ1-5	TGTGCCACCAGCAGAGGGAGAGAGCCCCAGCATTTT	CATSRGREPQHF
many	TRBV7-9	NA	TRBJ1-5	TGCGCCAGCAGCTTAGGTGATTATAGCAATCAGCCCCAGCATTTT	CASSLGDYSNQPQHF
many	TRBV18	TRBD2	TRBJ2-5	TGTGCCAGCTCACCACTTGCGGTAGCGGGAACCACGTACCAAGAGACCCAGTACTTC	CASSPLAVAGTTYQETQYF
NA	TRBV7-9	NA	TRBJ2-1	TGTGCCAGCAGCTGCTCCCTAGTGAGCGGACGCTTCTACAATGAGCAGTTCTTC	CASSCSLVSGRFYNEQFF
few	TRBV24-1	NA	TRBJ2-1	TGTGCCACCAGTGATGGGCGGTACGTGTCTCATCAGAGCTCCTACAATGAGCAGTTCTTC	CATSDGRYVSHQSSYNEQFF
many	TRBV7-2	TRBD1	TRBJ1-2	TGTGCCAGCAGGGGACAGTGGTATGGCTACACCTTC	CASRGQWYGYTF
many	TRBV9	NA	TRBJ1-1	TGTGCCAGCAGCGTAGAGCCAGGGGCGAACACTGAAGCTTTCTTT	CASSVEPGANTEAFF
NA	TRBV7-9	TRBD1	TRBJ2-2	TGTGCCAGCAGGCCTAACATGGACAGGGGAACCCTTGCGAACACCGGGGAGCTGTTTTTT	CASRPNMDRGTLANTGELFF
many	TRBV20-1	TRBD1	TRBJ1-1	TGCAGTATCCAACAGGGGACCCTAAACACTGAAGCTTTCTTT	CSIQQGTLNTEAFF
many	TRBV6-2/TRBV6-3	TRBD1	TRBJ1-1	TGTGCCAGCAGCAAACGGACAGGGAGGAACACTGAAGCTTTCTTT	CASSKRTGRNTEAFF
many	TRBV15	NA	TRBJ2-3	TGTGCCACCAGCAGGGAACGGGGGAGCACAGATACGCAGTATTTT	CATSRERGSTDTQYF
few	TRBV5-1	NA	TRBJ2-3	TGCGCCAGCAGCTTAGCCACCCCAGATACGCAGTGTTTT	CASSLATPDTQCF
many	TRBV18	TRBD2	TRBJ2-3	TGTGCCAGCTCACCGCGTCGGACTAGCGGGGACACAGATACGCAGTATTTT	CASSPRRTSGDTDTQYF
NA	TRBV6-5	NA	TRBJ2-2	TGTGCCAGCAGTTACGACCTCTCGAACACCGGGGAGCTGTTTTTT	CASSYDLSNTGELFF
NA	TRBV20-1	NA	TRBJ1-1	TGCAGTGCTAGAGATTTTCAGGCGACTAACACTGAAGCTTTCTTT	CSARDFQATNTEAFF
few	TRBV28	NA	TRBJ1-4	TGTGCCAGCAGCTACCACATCGGGAAGGGGGGTGAAAAACTGTTTTTT	CASSYHIGKGGEKLFF
many	TRBV27	NA	TRBJ2-1	TGTGCCAGCAGTCTCAGACTAGTCAATGAGCAGTTCTTC	CASSLRLVNEQFF
many	TRBV29-1	TRBD2	TRBJ2-3	TGCAGCGTTCCGACTAGCGGGATGGGATTGGATACGCAGTATTTT	CSVPTSGMGLDTQYF
many	TRBV7-9	NA	TRBJ1-1	TGTGCCAGCAGTGGGGGGCACACTGAAGCTTTCTTT	CASSGGHTEAFF
few	TRBV28	NA	TRBJ2-1	TGTGCCAGCAGCCCCTCCGGCTTTGCTACCCGATACAATGAGCAGTTCTTC	CASSPSGFATRYNEQFF
many	TRBV6-1	NA	TRBJ1-2	TGTGCCAGCAGTACGATAAGACAGGCTACGAACTATGGCTACACCTTC	CASSTIRQATNYGYTF
few	TRBV9	NA	TRBJ1-5	TGTGCCAGCAGCCGGGGTGGGGCGGGTGGTCAGCCCCAGCATTTT	CASSRGGAGGQPQHF
few	TRBV19	NA	TRBJ2-7	TGTGCCAGTAGTGTTCGACCATACTACGAGCAGTACTTC	CASSVRPYYEQYF
few	TRBV19	NA	TRBJ2-5	TGTGCCAGTAGTATCGGCAGGCCGAGTGGGACCCAGTACTTC	CASSIGRPSGTQYF
many	TRBV6-2/TRBV6-3	TRBD2	TRBJ2-1	TGTGCCAGCAGCCCCTATCGACTAGCCTTATACAATGAGCAGTTCTTC	CASSPYRLALYNEQFF
many	TRBV29-1	NA	TRBJ1-1	TGCAGCCCTTATGCCTTGAACACTGAAGCTTTCTTT	CSPYALNTEAFF
many	TRBV28	TRBD2	TRBJ2-1	TGTGCCAGCAGTTTTAGGACTAGCGATAGTTCCTACAATGAGCAGTTCTTC	CASSFRTSDSSYNEQFF
many	TRBV11-2	TRBD2	TRBJ2-5	TGTGCCAGCAGCTTATTCCCGGGACTAGATAGCCAAGAGACCCAGTACTTC	CASSLFPGLDSQETQYF
many	TRBV27	NA	TRBJ2-3	TGTGCCAGCAGTACCTTTCTAAAAACGCAGTATTTT	CASSTFLKTQYF
many	TRBV6-1	NA	TRBJ2-7	TGTGCCAGCAGCCCCACTAACTACGAGCAGTACTTC	CASSPTNYEQYF
many	TRBV12-5	NA	TRBJ1-2	TGTGCTAGTGGTTTTCTGGCCACATATGGCTACACCTTC	CASGFLATYGYTF
few	TRBV10-3	TRBD1	TRBJ2-1	TGTGCCATCAGACCCGACAGGGGGTTCAGCCGTGGAGGTGAGCAGTTCTTC	CAIRPDRGFSRGGEQFF
few	TRBV12-3/TRBV12-4	TRBD1	TRBJ2-1	TGTGCCAGCAGTTACAGGGGGAAGCAGTTCTTC	CASSYRGKQFF
many	TRBV11-2	TRBD2	TRBJ2-2	TGTGCCAGCAGCTTAGGTCGACTAGCGACTCTAGTGGAGCTGTTTTTT	CASSLGRLATLVELFF
few	TRBV25-1	NA	TRBJ1-2	TGTGCCAGCAGTGAATGGGTCATTAAAGGCCCCGGAGGCTACACCTTC	CASSEWVIKGPGGYTF
many	TRBV20-1	NA	TRBJ2-2	TGCAGTGCCACTCCGGACGGGGAGCTGTTTTTT	CSATPDGELFF
few	TRBV7-2	TRBD1	TRBJ1-2	TGTGCCAGCAGCTCGGGCCCCACAGGGGGCGGGTATGGCTACACCTTC	CASSSGPTGGGYGYTF
many	TRBV20-1	NA	TRBJ2-3	TGCAGTGCCGTTCGGGTTCCTACGCAGTATTTT	CSAVRVPTQYF
NA	TRBV6-2/TRBV6-3	TRBD1	TRBJ1-2	TGTGCCAGTCGACCCCGGGGACAGAGAAATGGCTACACCTTC	CASRPRGQRNGYTF
many	TRBV19	NA	TRBJ1-5	TGTGCCAGTAGTTCACCGGGCAGGTCGAGTCAGCCCCAGCATTTT	CASSSPGRSSQPQHF
few	TRBV6-1	NA	TRBJ2-7	TGTGCCAGCCCCCCGTTCCCCCATCTAGCTTGGGGAACCTACGAGCAGTACTTC	CASPPFPHLAWGTYEQYF